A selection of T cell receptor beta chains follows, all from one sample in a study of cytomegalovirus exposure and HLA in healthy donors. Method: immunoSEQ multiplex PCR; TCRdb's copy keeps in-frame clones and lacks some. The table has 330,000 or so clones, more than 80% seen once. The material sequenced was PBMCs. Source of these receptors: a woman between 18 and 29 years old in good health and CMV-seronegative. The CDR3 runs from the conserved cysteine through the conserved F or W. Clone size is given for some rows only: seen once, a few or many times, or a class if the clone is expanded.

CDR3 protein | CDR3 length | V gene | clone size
CASRTGLNTEAFF | 13 | TRBV6-6 | NA
CASSLSPGTYGYTF | 14 | TRBV27 | NA
CASSQAVGGSYNEQFF | 16 | TRBV4-3 | NA
CASSDRVLSNQPQHF | 15 | TRBV2 | NA
CAISRLAGGPKKNTGELFF | 19 | TRBV10-3 | NA
CASSLVSAGAYEQYF | 15 | TRBV7-6 | NA
CASSPQGASTGELFF | 15 | TRBV11-2 | NA
CASTEIGLYNEQFF | 14 | TRBV27 | NA
CASSPRTSGSGAKNIQYF | 18 | TRBV23-1 | once
CASSLGRVPHTGELFF | 16 | TRBV7-2 | NA
CATSTDSHYGYTF | 13 | TRBV15 | few
CASSPQVGRGLYYEQYF | 17 | TRBV28 | NA
CASSIPGQRPVSYGYTF | 17 | TRBV19 | NA
CASSQDQGLNQPQHF | 15 | TRBV4-2 | NA
CASSQERGSPYEQYF | 15 | TRBV4-2 | NA
CASSLGQGGGYEQYF | 15 | TRBV7-7 | few
CASARQGDQPQHF | 13 | TRBV19 | NA
CASSFYHSGANVLTF | 15 | TRBV28 | NA
CASSHSPGQGPFEAFF | 16 | TRBV14 | NA
CASQAGPNYGYTF | 13 | TRBV28 | NA
CASSPGQLNTEAFF | 14 | TRBV7-6 | NA
CAISDLRTGGDEAFF | 15 | TRBV10-3 | once
CAWSSGAVNTGELFF | 15 | TRBV30 | NA
CASSVTGTALGKLFF | 15 | TRBV7-2 | NA
CASSLPWDSKYEQYF | 15 | TRBV28 | NA
CATQGDTDTQYF | 12 | TRBV28 | once
CASSMDSIYYGYTF | 14 | TRBV5-4 | few
CASSSGQNTDTQYF | 14 | TRBV5-1 | NA
CASSADSYYGYTF | 13 | TRBV5-1 | NA
CASSGGLVRETQYF | 14 | TRBV5-1 | few
CARLGRVSPFSNQPQHF | 17 | TRBV7-4 | NA
CASSYSGIWFF | 11 | TRBV6-5 | NA
CATDTGRNYGYTF | 13 | TRBV19 | few
CASSSPDRGTDTQYF | 15 | TRBV5-6 | NA
CASIKGDGNYGYTF | 14 | TRBV7-2 | NA
CASSFGENYGYTF | 13 | TRBV5-4 | NA
CASSLSRGAAYNEQFF | 16 | TRBV13 | NA
CASSLDVQADTQYF | 14 | TRBV7-2 | NA
CASSLNSYEQYF | 12 | TRBV5-4 | NA
CASRRQGALEKLFF | 14 | TRBV6-5 | NA
CASSYGIHHEQYF | 13 | TRBV19 | NA
CASSATGTSYYNEQFF | 16 | TRBV11-2 | NA
CASSQIEAGASQYF | 14 | TRBV5-4 | NA
CASSRVGTSGTYNEQFF | 17 | TRBV5-5 | NA
CASSKTGSGNTEAFF | 15 | TRBV9 | NA
CASSIGNYEQYF | 12 | TRBV19 | few
CASRGVAGFYEQYF | 14 | TRBV2 | once
CSVEGLAGTYEQYF | 14 | TRBV29-1 | NA
CASSPTGPYGYTF | 13 | TRBV27 | NA
CAISSSTGNEQYF | 13 | TRBV10-3 | NA
CASSALLGTGSYEQYF | 16 | TRBV28 | NA
CASSQTTGSGNTIYF | 15 | TRBV18 | NA
CASSAAGNYEQYF | 13 | TRBV19 | NA
CASSSGTGGYEQYF | 14 | TRBV7-9 | NA
CASSPDRVDPRQYF | 14 | TRBV5-6 | NA
CSVELRQGASSYEQYF | 16 | TRBV29-1 | few
CASSLEEGHGPQHF | 14 | TRBV7-2 | NA
CASRVGPEETQYF | 13 | TRBV5-1 | once
CASSRDRVDGNEQFF | 15 | TRBV18 | NA
CASSVGNHNSYEQYF | 15 | TRBV5-4 | NA